The 2 T cell receptor beta chains listed next were all sequenced from one sample in a study of tumor and adjacent non-tumor tissue in lung cancer. RNA was extracted from bulk tissue without any cell sorting. More than 3 cm separated this lung sample from the edge of the tumor. A modified ARM-PCR protocol with three rounds of nested PCR amplified TCRbeta. From the multiplex PCR reads, TCRdb called clonotypes with MiXCR, one entry per CDR3 protein. The data show approximately 77,000 distinct CDR3 sequences, roughly 80% seen once. The specimen was distant non-tumor lung tissue. The receptors shown here come from a man between 60 and 75 years old with non-small cell lung cancer.

Details on this clonotype: Given the absence of the conserved phenylalanine or tryptophan at the CDR3 end, a read error is likely. No DNA is shown, since the ends of the CDR3 on it are uncertain; the CDR3 is the one TCRdb lists. The CDR3 sequence is CASSRGSGGVTGPYV. The chain recombines TRBV12-3 or TRBV12-4 with TRBJ2-3; TRBD2 is the table's D call, not checked against the DNA. The CDR3 spans 15 residues, counting both ends.

Turning to this clonotype: A read error may account for a junction end that differs from germline. V gene TRBV12-3 or TRBV12-4 combines with J gene TRBJ2-1, with TRBD1 as a possible D gene (6 bases). The CDR3 totals 17 residues. The CDR3 region is CASSFLQGPIGVHEQFF. The CDR3, as DNA: TGTGCGAGCAGTTTTCTGCAGGGGCCTATAGGTGTCCATGAGCAGTTCTTC.